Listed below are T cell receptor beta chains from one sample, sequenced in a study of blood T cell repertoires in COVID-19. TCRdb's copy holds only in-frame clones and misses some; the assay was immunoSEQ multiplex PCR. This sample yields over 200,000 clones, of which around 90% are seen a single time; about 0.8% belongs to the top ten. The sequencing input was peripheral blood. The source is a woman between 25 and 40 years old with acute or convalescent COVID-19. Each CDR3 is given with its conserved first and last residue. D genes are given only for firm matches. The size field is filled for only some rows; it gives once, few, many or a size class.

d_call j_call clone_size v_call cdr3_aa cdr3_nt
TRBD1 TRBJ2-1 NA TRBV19 CASSNGQGPYNEQFF TGTGCCAGTAGTAACGGACAGGGTCCCTACAATGAGCAGTTCTTC
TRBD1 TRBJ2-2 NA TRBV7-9 CASSPNPRDRIIGELFF TGTGCCAGCAGCCCCAACCCCAGGGACAGGATAATCGGGGAGCTGTTTTTT
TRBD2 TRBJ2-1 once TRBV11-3 CASSLGLAKLYNEQFF TGTGCCAGCAGCTTGGGACTAGCGAAACTCTACAATGAGCAGTTCTTC
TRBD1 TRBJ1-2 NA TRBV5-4 CASSVNRGTLYGYTF TGTGCCAGCAGCGTTAACAGGGGGACCCTCTATGGCTACACCTTC
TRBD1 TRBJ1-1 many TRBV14 CASSQRTGLNTEAFF TGTGCCAGCAGCCAAAGGACAGGGCTGAACACTGAAGCTTTCTTT
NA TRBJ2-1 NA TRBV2 CASRVSSYNEQFF TGTGCCAGCAGGGTGAGCTCCTACAATGAGCAGTTCTTC
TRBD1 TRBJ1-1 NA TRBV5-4 CASLRGDRGQNTEAFF TGTGCCAGCCTACGCGGGGACAGGGGGCAGAACACTGAAGCTTTCTTT
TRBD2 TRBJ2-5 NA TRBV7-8 CASSLGGRSEETQYF TGTGCCAGCAGCTTAGGCGGGAGGTCCGAGGAGACCCAGTACTTC
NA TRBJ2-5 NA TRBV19 CASNGEPPELETQYF TGTGCCAGTAATGGGGAGCCTCCTGAACTAGAGACCCAGTACTTC
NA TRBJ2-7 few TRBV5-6 CASSLGVHEQYF TGTGCCAGCAGCTTGGGAGTCCACGAGCAGTACTTC
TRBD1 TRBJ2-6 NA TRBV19 CASSKEDRGNSGANVLTF TGTGCCAGTAGTAAGGAGGACAGGGGCAACTCTGGGGCCAACGTCCTGACTTTC
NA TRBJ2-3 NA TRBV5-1 CASSFGTDTQYF TGCGCCAGCAGCTTCGGCACAGATACGCAGTATTTT
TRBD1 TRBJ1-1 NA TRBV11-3 CASSLRQGRTEAFF TGTGCCAGCAGCTTACGACAGGGTCGGACTGAAGCTTTCTTT
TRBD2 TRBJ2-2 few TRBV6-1 CASSGIAGGRAGTGELFF TGTGCCAGCAGTGGGATAGCGGGAGGAAGGGCTGGCACCGGGGAGCTGTTTTTT
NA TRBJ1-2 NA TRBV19 CASSIAGGSGYTF TGTGCCAGTAGTATCGCAGGAGGCTCTGGCTACACCTTC
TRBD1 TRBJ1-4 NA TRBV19 CASSPRTGGNEKLFF TGTGCCAGTAGTCCTCGGACAGGGGGGAATGAAAAACTGTTTTTT
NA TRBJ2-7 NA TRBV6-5 CASSYTAGTPSYEQYF TGTGCCAGCAGTTACACCGCCGGGACACCTTCCTACGAGCAGTACTTC
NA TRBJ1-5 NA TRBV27 CASSSTGYNQPQHF TGTGCCAGCAGTTCCACAGGGTACAATCAGCCCCAGCATTTT
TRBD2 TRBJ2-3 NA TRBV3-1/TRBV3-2 CASSLRTSGRTDTQYF TGTGCCAGCAGCCTCCGGACTAGCGGGAGGACAGATACGCAGTATTTT
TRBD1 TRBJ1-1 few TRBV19 CASTSTGTAEAFF TGTGCCAGTACCTCGACAGGGACGGCTGAAGCTTTCTTT
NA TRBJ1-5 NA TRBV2 CASSEVGVRNQPQHF TGTGCCAGCAGTGAAGTAGGGGTTCGGAATCAGCCCCAGCATTTT
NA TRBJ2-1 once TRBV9 CASSGSEQFF TGTGCCAGCAGCGGCAGTGAGCAGTTCTTC
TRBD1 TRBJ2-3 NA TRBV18 CASSPGQGGTDTQYF TGTGCCAGCTCACCGGGACAGGGGGGGACAGATACGCAGTATTTT
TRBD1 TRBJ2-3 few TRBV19 CASSIIPGQGADTQYF TGTGCCAGTAGTATAATCCCGGGACAGGGGGCAGATACGCAGTATTTT
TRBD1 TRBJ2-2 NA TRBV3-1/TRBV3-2 CASSLDRPGELFF TGTGCCAGCAGCCTGGACAGGCCCGGGGAGCTGTTTTTT
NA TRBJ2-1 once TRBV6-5 CASSTTYNEQFF TGTGCCAGCAGTACTACCTACAATGAGCAGTTCTTC
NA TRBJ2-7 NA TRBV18 CASSPQGSEQYF TGTGCCAGCTCACCTCAGGGTAGCGAGCAGTACTTC
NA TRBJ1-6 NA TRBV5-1 CASSLEIDNSPLHF TGCGCCAGCAGCTTGGAAATAGATAATTCACCCCTCCACTTT
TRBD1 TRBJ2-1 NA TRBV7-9 CASSSGQGTNEQFF TGTGCCAGCAGCTCGGGACAGGGAACCAATGAGCAGTTCTTC
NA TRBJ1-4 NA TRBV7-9 CASSPLGGVTNEKLFF TGTGCCAGCAGCCCACTGGGGGGGGTTACTAATGAAAAACTGTTTTTT
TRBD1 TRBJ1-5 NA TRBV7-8 CASSLDKISTGNSNQPQHF TGTGCCAGCAGCTTAGACAAGATATCGACAGGGAATAGCAATCAGCCCCAGCATTTT
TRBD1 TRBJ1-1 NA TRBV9 CASSAGQGFKAFF TGTGCCAGCAGCGCGGGACAGGGCTTTAAAGCTTTCTTT
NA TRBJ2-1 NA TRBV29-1 CSVPPWDKIYNEQFF TGCAGCGTACCCCCGTGGGACAAGATCTACAATGAGCAGTTCTTC
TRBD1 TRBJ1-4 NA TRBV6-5 CASRRQGLNEKLFF TGTGCCAGCAGACGACAGGGCCTTAATGAAAAACTGTTTTTT
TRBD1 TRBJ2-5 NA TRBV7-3 CASSLNPGQGQETQYF TGTGCCAGCAGCTTAAACCCGGGACAGGGGCAAGAGACCCAGTACTTC
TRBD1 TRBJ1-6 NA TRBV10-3 CAISRTGSESPLHF TGTGCCATCAGCCGGACAGGGTCGGAGTCACCCCTCCACTTT
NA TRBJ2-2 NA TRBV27 CASSLFAQDYTGELFF TGTGCCAGCAGTTTATTTGCGCAGGACTACACCGGGGAGCTGTTTTTT
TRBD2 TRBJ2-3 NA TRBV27 CASTERAGATDTQYF TGTGCCAGCACGGAGAGGGCGGGAGCAACAGATACGCAGTATTTT
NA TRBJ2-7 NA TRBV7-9 CASSPDRDYEQYF TGTGCCAGCAGCCCGGACAGAGACTACGAGCAGTACTTC
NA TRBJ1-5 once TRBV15 CATSPRQGSLPQHF TGTGCCACCAGCCCAAGGCAGGGAAGTTTGCCCCAGCATTTT
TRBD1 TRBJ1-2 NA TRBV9 CASSVFSRGIDGYTF TGTGCCAGCAGCGTTTTTTCCAGGGGGATTGATGGCTACACCTTC
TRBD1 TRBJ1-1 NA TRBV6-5 CASTLWTGRNFEAFF TGTGCCAGCACTCTTTGGACAGGGCGAAACTTTGAAGCTTTCTTT
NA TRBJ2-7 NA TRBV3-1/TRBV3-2 CASSQGGQGPYEQYF TGTGCCAGCAGCCAAGGTGGGCAGGGCCCCTACGAGCAGTACTTC
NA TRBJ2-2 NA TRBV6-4 CASSPSGGTGELFF TGTGCCAGCAGTCCGTCCGGTGGCACCGGGGAGCTGTTTTTT
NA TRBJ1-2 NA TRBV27 CASSFGRGIRYGYTF TGTGCCAGCAGTTTTGGTCGGGGAATCCGCTATGGCTACACCTTC
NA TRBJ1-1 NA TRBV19 CASTKAGTGTGFTEAFF TGTGCCAGTACCAAAGCGGGGACGGGAACAGGGTTCACTGAAGCTTTCTTT
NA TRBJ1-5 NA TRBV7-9 CASSLSGPQHF TGTGCCAGCAGCTTATCGGGGCCCCAGCATTTT
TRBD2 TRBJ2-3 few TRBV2 CASSELAVTDTQYF TGTGCCAGCAGTGAACTAGCGGTCACAGATACGCAGTATTTT
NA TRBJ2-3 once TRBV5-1 CASSLVVGGTDTQYF TGCGCCAGCAGCTTGGTCGTAGGAGGCACAGATACGCAGTATTTT
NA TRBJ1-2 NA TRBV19 CATRRWGGRENGYTF TGTGCCACACGGCGGTGGGGGGGGCGAGAAAATGGCTACACCTTC
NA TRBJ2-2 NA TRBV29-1 CSVQGSGELFF TGCAGCGTTCAGGGGTCCGGGGAGCTGTTTTTT
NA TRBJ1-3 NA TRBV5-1 CASSLSIQDSGNTIYF TGCGCCAGCAGCTTGTCGATACAGGACTCTGGAAACACCATATATTTT